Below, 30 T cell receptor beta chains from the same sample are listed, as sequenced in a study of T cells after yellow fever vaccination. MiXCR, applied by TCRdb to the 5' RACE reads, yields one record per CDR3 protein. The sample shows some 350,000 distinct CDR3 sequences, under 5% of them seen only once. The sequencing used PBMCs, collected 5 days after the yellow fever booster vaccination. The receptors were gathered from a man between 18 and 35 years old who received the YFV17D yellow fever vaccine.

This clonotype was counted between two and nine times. CDR3 nucleotides: TGTGCCAGCAGCCTGGTGGGACAGGGGGCAGGTGGCTACACCTTC. This gives the protein CASSLVGQGAGGYTF. This chain connects TRBV7-2 to TRBJ1-2, with 12 bases matching TRBD1. Germline loops: CDR1 SGHTA, CDR2 FQGNSA. The J segment lost 7 bases and the V segment lost 5 bases, leaving 8 bases of the junction unmatched. The CDR3 loop spans 15 amino acids.

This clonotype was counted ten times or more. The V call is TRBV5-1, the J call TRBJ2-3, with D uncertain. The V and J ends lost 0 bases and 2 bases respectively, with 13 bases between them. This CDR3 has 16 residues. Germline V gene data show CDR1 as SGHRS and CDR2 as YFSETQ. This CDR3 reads CASSLGLSASTDTQYF. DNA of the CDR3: TGCGCCAGCAGCTTGGGTCTCTCGGCGTCCACAGATACGCAGTATTTT.

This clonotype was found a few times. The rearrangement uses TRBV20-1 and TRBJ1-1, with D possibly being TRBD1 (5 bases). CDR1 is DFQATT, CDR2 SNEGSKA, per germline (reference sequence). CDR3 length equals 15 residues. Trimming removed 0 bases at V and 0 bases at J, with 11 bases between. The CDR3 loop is CSAREAGRMNTEAFF. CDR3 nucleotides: TGCAGTGCTAGAGAGGCAGGGCGAATGAACACTGAAGCTTTCTTT.

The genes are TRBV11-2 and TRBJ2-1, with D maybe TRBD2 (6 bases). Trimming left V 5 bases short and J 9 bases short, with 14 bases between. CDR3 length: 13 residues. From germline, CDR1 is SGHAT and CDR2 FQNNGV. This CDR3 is CASSRLESGEQFF. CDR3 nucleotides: TGTGCCAGCAGCAGACTAGAGTCAGGTGAGCAGTTCTTC.

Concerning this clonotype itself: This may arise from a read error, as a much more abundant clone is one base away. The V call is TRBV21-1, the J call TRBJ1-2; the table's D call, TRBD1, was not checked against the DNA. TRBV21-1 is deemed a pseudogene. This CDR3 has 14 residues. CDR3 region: CASSKEDRGNGYAF. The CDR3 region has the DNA TGTGCCAGCAGCAAAGAGGACAGGGGGAATGGCTACGCCTTC.

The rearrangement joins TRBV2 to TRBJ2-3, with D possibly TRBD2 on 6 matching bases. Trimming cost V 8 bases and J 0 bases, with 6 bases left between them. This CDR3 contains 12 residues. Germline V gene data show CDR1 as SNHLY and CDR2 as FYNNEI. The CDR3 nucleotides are TGTGCCAGCGGGAGGAGCACAGATACGCAGTATTTT. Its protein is CASGRSTDTQYF.

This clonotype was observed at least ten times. Written as DNA, the CDR3 is TGTGCCAGCAGTTACGAACGGGGAGACGGGGAGCTGTTTTTT. It yields the protein CASSYERGDGELFF. The chain recombines TRBV6-5 with TRBJ2-2; D may be TRBD2 (5 bases). Germline CDR1 and CDR2: MNHEY and SVGAGI. V lost 2 bases and J 7 bases, leaving 11 bases between the germline ends. This CDR3 comprises 14 residues.

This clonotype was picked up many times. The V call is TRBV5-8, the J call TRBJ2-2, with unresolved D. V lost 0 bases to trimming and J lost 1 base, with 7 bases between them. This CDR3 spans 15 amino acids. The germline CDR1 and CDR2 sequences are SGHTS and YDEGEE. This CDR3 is CASSLGQENTGELFF. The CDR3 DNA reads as TGTGCCAGCAGCTTGGGTCAGGAGAACACCGGGGAGCTGTTTTTT.

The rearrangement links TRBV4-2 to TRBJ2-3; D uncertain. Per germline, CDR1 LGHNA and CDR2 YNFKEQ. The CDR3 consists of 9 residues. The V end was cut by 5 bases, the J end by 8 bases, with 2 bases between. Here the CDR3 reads CASSSTQYF. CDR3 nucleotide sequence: TGTGCCAGCAGCTCTACGCAGTATTTT.

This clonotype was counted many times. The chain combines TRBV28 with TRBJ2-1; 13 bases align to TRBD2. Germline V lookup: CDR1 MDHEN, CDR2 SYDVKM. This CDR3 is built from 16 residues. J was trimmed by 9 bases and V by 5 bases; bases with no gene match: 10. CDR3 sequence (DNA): TGTGCCAGCAGTATCCGGGGACTAGCGGGGATAGGTGAGCAGTTCTTC. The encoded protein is CASSIRGLAGIGEQFF. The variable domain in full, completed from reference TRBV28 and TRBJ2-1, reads DVKVTQSSRYLVKRTGEKVFLECVQDMDHENMFWYRQDPGLGLRLIYFSYDVKMKEKGDIPEGYSVSREKKERFSLILESASTNQTSMYLCASSIRGLAGIGEQFFGPGTRLTVL.

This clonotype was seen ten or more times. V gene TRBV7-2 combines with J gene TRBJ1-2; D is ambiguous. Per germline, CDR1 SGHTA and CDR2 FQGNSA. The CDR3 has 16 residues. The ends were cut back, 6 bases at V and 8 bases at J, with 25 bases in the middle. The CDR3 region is CASRPPLVDLGGGYTF. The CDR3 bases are TGTGCCAGCAGACCCCCCCTGGTCGATCTCGGCGGGGGCTACACCTTC. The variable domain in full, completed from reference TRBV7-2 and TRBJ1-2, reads GAGVSQSPSNKVTEKGKDVELRCDPISGHTALYWYRQSLGQGLEFLIYFQGNSAPDKSGLPSDRFSAERTGGSVSTLTIQRTQQEDSAVYLCASRPPLVDLGGGYTFGSGTRLTVV.

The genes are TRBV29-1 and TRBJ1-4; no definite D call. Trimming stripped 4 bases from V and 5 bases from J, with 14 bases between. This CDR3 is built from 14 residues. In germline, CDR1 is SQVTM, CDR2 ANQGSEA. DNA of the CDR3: TGCAGCGTTGGGGTTGGCAGTTTGAATGAAAAACTGTTTTTT. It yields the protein CSVGVGSLNEKLFF.

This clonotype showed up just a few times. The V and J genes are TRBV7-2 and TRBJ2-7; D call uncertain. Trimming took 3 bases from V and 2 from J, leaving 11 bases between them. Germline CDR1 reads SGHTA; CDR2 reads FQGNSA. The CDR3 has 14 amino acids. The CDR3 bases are TGTGCCAGCAGCTTTTCGTTCTCTACCTACGAGCAGTACTTC. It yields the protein CASSFSFSTYEQYF.

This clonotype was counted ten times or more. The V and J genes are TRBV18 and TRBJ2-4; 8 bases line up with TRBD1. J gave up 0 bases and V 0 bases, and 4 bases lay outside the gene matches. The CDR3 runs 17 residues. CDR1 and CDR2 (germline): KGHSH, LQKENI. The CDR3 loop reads CASSPPRQGIAKNIQYF. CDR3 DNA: TGTGCCAGCTCACCACCCAGACAGGGGATAGCCAAAAACATTCAGTACTTC.

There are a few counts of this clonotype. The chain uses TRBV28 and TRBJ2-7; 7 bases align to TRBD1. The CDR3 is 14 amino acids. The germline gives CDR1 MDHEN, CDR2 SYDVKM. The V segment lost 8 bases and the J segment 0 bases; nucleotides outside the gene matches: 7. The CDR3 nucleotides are TGTGCCAGCCCGGACAGGCTTAGCTCCTACGAGCAGTACGTC. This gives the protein CASPDRLSSYEQYV.

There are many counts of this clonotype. The CDR3 DNA sequence: TGTGCCACCAGCAGAGCGGGGGACGCCTACGAGCAGTACTTC. Its protein product is CATSRAGDAYEQYF. The chain carries TRBV15 and TRBJ2-7, with D possibly matching TRBD2 (6 bases). CDR3 size: 14 residues. In germline, CDR1 is LNHNV, CDR2 YYDKDF (reference sequence). V lost 1 base and J 2 bases, leaving 9 bases between the germline ends.

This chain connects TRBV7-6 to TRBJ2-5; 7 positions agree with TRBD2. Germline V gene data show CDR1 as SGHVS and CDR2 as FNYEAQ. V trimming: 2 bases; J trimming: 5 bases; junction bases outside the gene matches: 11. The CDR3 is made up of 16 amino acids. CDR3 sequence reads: CASSLLYRLAEETQYF. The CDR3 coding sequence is TGTGCCAGCAGCTTACTTTACCGACTAGCTGAGGAGACCCAGTACTTC.

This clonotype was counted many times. The CDR3 coding sequence is TGTGCCAGCAGGCGAGCGGGGGGGAGCTCCTACAATGAGCAGTTCTTC. Protein sequence: CASRRAGGSSYNEQFF. This chain uses TRBV7-2 with TRBJ2-1; 10 nucleotides align to TRBD2. The germline gives CDR1 SGHTA, CDR2 FQGNSA. The CDR3 is 16 residues long. V shed 6 bases, J shed 0 bases, and the junction held 5 bases outside the gene matches.

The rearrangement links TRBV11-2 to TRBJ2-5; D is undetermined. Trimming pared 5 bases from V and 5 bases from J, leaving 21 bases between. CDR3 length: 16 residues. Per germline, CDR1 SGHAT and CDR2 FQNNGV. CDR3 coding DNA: TGTGCCAGCAGCCCCACTACGTCCCCCCTACGGGAGACCCAGTACTTC. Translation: CASSPTTSPLRETQYF. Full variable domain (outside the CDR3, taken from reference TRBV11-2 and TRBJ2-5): EAGVAQSPRYKIIEKRQSVAFWCNPISGHATLYWYQQILGQGPKLLIQFQNNGVVDDSQLPKDRFSAERLKGVDSTLKIQPAKLEDSAVYLCASSPTTSPLRETQYFGPGTRLLVL.

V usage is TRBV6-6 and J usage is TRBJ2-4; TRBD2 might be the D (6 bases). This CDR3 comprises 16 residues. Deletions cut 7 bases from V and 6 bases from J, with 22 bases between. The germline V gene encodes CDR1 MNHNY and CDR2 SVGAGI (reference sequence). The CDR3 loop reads CASTPSVGGSTNIQYF. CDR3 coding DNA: TGTGCCAGCACCCCAAGTGTGGGGGGTTCCACAAACATTCAGTACTTC.

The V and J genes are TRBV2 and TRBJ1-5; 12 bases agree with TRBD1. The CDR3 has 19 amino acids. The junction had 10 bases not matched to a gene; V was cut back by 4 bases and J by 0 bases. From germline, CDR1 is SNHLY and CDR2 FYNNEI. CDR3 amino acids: CASSVPGTGGEYSNQPQHF. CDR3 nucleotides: TGTGCCAGCAGTGTCCCCGGGACAGGGGGCGAGTATAGCAATCAGCCCCAGCATTTT.

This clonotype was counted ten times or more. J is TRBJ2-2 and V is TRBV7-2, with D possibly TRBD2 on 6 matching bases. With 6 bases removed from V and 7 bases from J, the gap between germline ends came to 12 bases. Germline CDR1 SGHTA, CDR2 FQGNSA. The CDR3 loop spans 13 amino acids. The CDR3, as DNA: TGTGCCAGCAGTACCACCGGGGGCGGGGAGCTGTTTTTT. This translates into CASSTTGGGELFF.

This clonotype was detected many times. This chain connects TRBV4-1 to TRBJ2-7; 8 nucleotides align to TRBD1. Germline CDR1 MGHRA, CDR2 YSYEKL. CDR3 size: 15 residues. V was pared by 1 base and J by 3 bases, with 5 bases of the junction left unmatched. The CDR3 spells CASSQADRVIYEQYF. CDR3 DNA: TGCGCCAGCAGCCAAGCGGACAGGGTAATCTACGAGCAGTACTTC.

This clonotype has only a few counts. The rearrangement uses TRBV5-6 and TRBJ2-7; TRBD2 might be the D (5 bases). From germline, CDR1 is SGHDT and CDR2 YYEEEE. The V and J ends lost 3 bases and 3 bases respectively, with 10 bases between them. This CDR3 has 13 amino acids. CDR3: CASSSRDFYEQYV. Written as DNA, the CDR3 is TGTGCCAGCAGCTCGAGGGATTTCTACGAGCAGTACGTC.

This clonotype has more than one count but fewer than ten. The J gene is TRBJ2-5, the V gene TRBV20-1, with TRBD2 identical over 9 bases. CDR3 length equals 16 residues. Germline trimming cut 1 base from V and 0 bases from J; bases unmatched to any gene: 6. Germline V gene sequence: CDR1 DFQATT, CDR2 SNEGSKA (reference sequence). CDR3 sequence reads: CSARAVAGEYQETQYF. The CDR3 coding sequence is TGCAGTGCTAGAGCCGTAGCGGGGGAGTACCAAGAGACCCAGTACTTC.

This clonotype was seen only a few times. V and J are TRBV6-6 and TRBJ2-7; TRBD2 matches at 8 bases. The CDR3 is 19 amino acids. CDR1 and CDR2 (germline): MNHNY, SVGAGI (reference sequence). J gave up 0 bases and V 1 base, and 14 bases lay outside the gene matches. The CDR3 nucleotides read TGTGCCAGCAGTTACTTCCGCACGACCGGGACTAGGGCCTCCTACGAGCAGTACTTC. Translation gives CASSYFRTTGTRASYEQYF.

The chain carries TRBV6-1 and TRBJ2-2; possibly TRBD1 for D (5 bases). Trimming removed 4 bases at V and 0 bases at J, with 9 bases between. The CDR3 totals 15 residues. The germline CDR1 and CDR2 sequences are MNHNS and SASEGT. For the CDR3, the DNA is TGTGCCAGCAGTGCGGACACTCCGAACACCGGGGAGCTGTTTTTT. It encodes CASSADTPNTGELFF.

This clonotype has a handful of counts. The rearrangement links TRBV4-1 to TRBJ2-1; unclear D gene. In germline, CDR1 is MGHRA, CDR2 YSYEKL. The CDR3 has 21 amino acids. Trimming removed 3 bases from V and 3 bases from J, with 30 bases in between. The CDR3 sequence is CASSQGPETRTPSAYYNEQFF. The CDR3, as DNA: TGCGCCAGCAGCCAGGGCCCTGAGACGAGAACGCCGTCCGCTTACTACAATGAGCAGTTCTTC.

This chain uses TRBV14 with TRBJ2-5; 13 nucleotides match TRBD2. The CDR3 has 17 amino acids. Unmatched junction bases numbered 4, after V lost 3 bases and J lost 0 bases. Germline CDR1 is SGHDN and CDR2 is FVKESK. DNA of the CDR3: TGTGCCAGCAGCCAGGGACTAGCGGGGCGGTACCAAGAGACCCAGTACTTC. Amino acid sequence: CASSQGLAGRYQETQYF.

The CDR3 spells CASSGGQGAVSYEQYV. The DNA of the CDR3 is TGTGCCAGCAGCGGGGGACAGGGGGCCGTCAGCTACGAGCAGTACGTC. The chain recombines TRBV5-6 with TRBJ2-7, with 12 bases fitting TRBD1. Trimming cost V 4 bases and J 3 bases; bases outside gene matches: 8. This CDR3 is built from 16 residues. Germline V lookup: CDR1 SGHDT, CDR2 YYEEEE.